These T cell receptor beta chains were read from a single sample in a study of cytomegalovirus exposure and HLA in healthy donors. Repertoires were generated with immunoSEQ multiplex PCR, while TCRdb's copy carries only in-frame clones and drops some. The sample yields 65,000 to 100,000 clones, approximately 80% seen once. Material for sequencing was PBMCs. Source of these receptors: a man between 40 and 49 years old in good health and CMV-seronegative. The CDR3 runs from the conserved cysteine through the conserved F or W. Fields, in order: V gene, J gene, clone size, D gene, CDR3 protein, CDR3 DNA. The D gene is left open where the match is weak. Size is omitted from some rows. Given values are once, few, many or a class for expanded clones.

>TRBV2|TRBJ1-5|-|TRBD1
CASRATRDSPTQPQHF
TGTGCCAGCAGGGCAACCCGGGACAGTCCCACTCAGCCCCAGCATTTT
>TRBV6-5|TRBJ2-2|-|-
CASSYSSRGATGELFF
TGTGCCAGCAGTTACTCGAGTAGGGGTGCCACCGGGGAGCTGTTTTTT
>TRBV7-9|TRBJ2-5|-|TRBD2
CASSERLAGVQETQYF
TGTGCCAGCAGCGAGAGGCTAGCGGGGGTCCAAGAGACCCAGTACTTC
>TRBV2|TRBJ1-1|once|-
CASIGAEAFF
TGTGCCAGCATCGGGGCTGAAGCTTTCTTT
>TRBV4-2|TRBJ2-3|once|-
CASSQGGGHSTDTQYF
TGTGCCAGCAGCCAAGGCGGGGGCCATAGCACAGATACGCAGTATTTT
>TRBV10-3|TRBJ1-2|-|-
CAISETGGWGYTF
TGTGCCATCAGTGAGACGGGGGGCTGGGGCTACACCTTC
>TRBV4-3|TRBJ2-5|-|TRBD2
CASSRTLAGGETQYF
TGCGCCAGCAGCCGAACACTAGCGGGGGGAGAGACCCAGTACTTC
>TRBV6-5|TRBJ1-2|few|-
CASSYSGGLRYGYTF
TGTGCCAGCAGTTACTCGGGGGGGCTGCGCTATGGCTACACCTTC
>TRBV2|TRBJ2-5|-|-
CASSSGQETQYF
TGTGCCAGCAGTAGCGGCCAAGAGACCCAGTACTTC
>TRBV30|TRBJ1-1|-|-
CAWRMRGQRTEAFF
TGTGCCTGGAGGATGAGAGGCCAGAGGACTGAAGCTTTCTTT
>TRBV5-4|TRBJ2-3|-|TRBD2
CASSLEGAGSSTDTQYF
TGTGCCAGCAGCTTGGAGGGAGCGGGATCGAGCACAGATACGCAGTATTTT
>TRBV27|TRBJ2-7|-|TRBD2
CASSSTSGGSYEQYF
TGTGCCAGCAGTTCCACTAGCGGGGGTTCCTACGAGCAGTACTTC
>TRBV5-1|TRBJ2-3|-|-
CASSLGGGSQYF
TGCGCCAGCAGCTTGGGAGGAGGGTCGCAGTATTTT
>TRBV7-3|TRBJ2-1|-|TRBD1
CASSLDRDNEQFF
TGTGCCAGCAGCCTAGACAGGGACAATGAGCAGTTCTTC
>TRBV18|TRBJ1-5|-|TRBD1
CASSPSEGLGTGNQPQHF
TGTGCCAGCTCACCCTCCGAAGGGCTTGGGACAGGGAATCAGCCCCAGCATTTT
>TRBV7-9|TRBJ2-5|once|TRBD1
CSSSLGQGVETQYF
TGTTCCAGCAGCTTAGGGCAGGGGGTAGAGACCCAGTACTTC
>TRBV6-4|TRBJ2-5|-|TRBD2
CASSDSGGSLPQYF
TGTGCCAGCAGTGACTCGGGGGGGAGCTTGCCCCAGTACTTC
>TRBV7-2|TRBJ2-5|-|TRBD1
CASSSRDRGTNQYF
TGTGCCAGCAGCTCCCGGGACAGGGGGACTAACCAGTACTTC
>TRBV29-1|TRBJ1-1|-|TRBD1
CSGATGFRTEAFF
TGCAGCGGGGCGACAGGGTTCCGGACTGAAGCTTTCTTT
>TRBV5-1|TRBJ1-4|-|-
CASSPRRINEKLFF
TGCGCCAGCAGCCCCAGGAGGATTAATGAAAAACTGTTTTTT
>TRBV5-1|TRBJ1-6|-|TRBD1
CASSSSGTGDSPLHF
TGCGCCAGCAGCTCTTCCGGGACAGGGGATTCACCCCTCCACTTT
>TRBV7-9|TRBJ1-5|-|-
CSSSLTGWNQPQHF
TGTTCCAGCAGTCTAACAGGGTGGAATCAGCCCCAGCATTTT
>TRBV6-1|TRBJ1-3|-|-
CASSDFRVYGNTIYF
TGTGCCAGCAGTGACTTCAGGGTCTATGGAAACACCATATATTTT
>TRBV5-1|TRBJ2-3|-|-
CASSLAGSRVMLDTQYF
TGCGCCAGCAGCTTGGCCGGTTCGCGGGTGATGCTGGATACGCAGTATTTT
>TRBV19|TRBJ2-7|-|TRBD1
CASSIGTGAYEQYF
TGTGCCAGTAGTATAGGGACAGGGGCCTACGAGCAGTACTTC
>TRBV5-1|TRBJ2-3|-|TRBD2
CASSFVFGGGGEGDTQYF
TGCGCCAGCAGCTTCGTGTTCGGCGGGGGGGGCGAAGGGGATACGCAGTATTTT